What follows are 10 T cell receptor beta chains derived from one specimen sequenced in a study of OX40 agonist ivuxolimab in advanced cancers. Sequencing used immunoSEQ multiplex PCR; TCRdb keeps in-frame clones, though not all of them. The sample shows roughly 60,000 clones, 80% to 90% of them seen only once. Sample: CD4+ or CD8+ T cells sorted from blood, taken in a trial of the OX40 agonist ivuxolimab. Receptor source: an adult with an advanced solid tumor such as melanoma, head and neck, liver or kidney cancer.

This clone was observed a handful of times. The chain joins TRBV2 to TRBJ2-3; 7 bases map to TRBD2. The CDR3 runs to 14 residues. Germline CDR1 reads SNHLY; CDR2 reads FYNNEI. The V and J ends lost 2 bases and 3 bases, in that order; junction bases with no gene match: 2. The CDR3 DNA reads TGTGCCAGCAGTGAACTAGCGGAGACAGATACGCAGTATTTT. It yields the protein CASSELAETDTQYF.

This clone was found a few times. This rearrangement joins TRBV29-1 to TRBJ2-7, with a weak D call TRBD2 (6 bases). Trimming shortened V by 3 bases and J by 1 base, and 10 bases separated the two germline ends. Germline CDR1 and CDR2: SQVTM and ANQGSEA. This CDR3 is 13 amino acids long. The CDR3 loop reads CSVEGGESYEQYF. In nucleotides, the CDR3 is TGCAGCGTTGAGGGAGGAGAATCCTACGAGCAGTACTTC.

CDR3: CASSARSRDTEAFF. The CDR3 nucleotides read TGTGCCAGCAGCGCCCGGAGTAGGGACACTGAAGCTTTCTTT. The chain joins TRBV6-6 to TRBJ1-1, with no clear D. Germline V gene sequence: CDR1 MNHNY, CDR2 SVGAGI (reference sequence). With 6 bases removed from V and 3 bases from J, the gap between germline ends came to 14 bases. The CDR3 spans 14 residues.

This CDR3 reads CASSTRPDQPQHF. Here the CDR3 DNA reads TGTGCCAGCAGCACGCGTCCGGATCAGCCCCAGCATTTT. The genes are TRBV7-6 and TRBJ1-5; D call uncertain. This CDR3 region has 13 residues. V lost 5 bases to trimming and J lost 5 bases, with 10 bases between them. CDR1 is SGHVS, CDR2 FNYEAQ, per germline.

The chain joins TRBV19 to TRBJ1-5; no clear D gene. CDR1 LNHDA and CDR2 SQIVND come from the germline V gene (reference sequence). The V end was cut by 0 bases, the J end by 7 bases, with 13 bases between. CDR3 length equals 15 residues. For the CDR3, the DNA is TGTGCCAGTAGTATAGATCGGACTAATGGACAGCCCCAGCATTTT. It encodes CASSIDRTNGQPQHF.

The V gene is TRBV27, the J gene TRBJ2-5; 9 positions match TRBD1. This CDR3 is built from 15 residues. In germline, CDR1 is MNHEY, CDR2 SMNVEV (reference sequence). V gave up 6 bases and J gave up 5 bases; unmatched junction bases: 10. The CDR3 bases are TGTGCCAGCAGCCAAACAGGGGGCGTATTGGAGACCCAGTACTTC. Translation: CASSQTGGVLETQYF.

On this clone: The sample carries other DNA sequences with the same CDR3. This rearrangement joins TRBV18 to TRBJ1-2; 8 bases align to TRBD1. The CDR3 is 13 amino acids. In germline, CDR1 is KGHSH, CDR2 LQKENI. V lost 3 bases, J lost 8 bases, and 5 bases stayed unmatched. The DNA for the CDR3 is TGTGCCAGCTCACCTGACAGGGGTTACGGCTACACCTTC. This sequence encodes CASSPDRGYGYTF.

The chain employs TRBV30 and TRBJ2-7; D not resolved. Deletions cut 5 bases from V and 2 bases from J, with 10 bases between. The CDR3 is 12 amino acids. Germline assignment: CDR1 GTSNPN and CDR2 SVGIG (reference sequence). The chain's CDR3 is CAWERQTYEQYF. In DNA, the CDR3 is TGTGCCTGGGAGAGGCAAACCTACGAGCAGTACTTC.

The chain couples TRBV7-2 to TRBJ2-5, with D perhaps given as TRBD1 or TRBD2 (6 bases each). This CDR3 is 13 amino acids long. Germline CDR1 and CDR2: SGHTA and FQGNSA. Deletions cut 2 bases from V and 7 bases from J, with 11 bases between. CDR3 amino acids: CASSLRGARTQYF. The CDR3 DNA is TGTGCCAGCAGCTTAAGGGGGGCACGGACCCAGTACTTC.

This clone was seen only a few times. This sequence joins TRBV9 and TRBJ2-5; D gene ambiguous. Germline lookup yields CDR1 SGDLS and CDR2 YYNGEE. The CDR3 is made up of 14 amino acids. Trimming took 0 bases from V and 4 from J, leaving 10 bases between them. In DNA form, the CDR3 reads TGTGCCAGCAGCGTAGAAGTTCTCGGAGAGACCCAGTACTTC. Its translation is CASSVEVLGETQYF.